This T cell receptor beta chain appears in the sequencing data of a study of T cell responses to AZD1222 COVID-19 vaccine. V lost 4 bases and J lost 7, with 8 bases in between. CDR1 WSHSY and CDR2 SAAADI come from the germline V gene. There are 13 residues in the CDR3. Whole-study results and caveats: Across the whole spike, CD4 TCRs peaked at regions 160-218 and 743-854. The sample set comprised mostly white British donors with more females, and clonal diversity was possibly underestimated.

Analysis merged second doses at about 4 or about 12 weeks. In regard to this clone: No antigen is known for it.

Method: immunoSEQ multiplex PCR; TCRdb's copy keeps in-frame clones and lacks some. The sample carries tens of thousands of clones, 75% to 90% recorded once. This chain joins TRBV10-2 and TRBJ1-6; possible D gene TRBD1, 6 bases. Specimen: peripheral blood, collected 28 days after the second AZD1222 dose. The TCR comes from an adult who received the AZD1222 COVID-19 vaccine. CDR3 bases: TGCGCCAGCAGTGGAGACAGGAATTCACCCCTCCACTTT. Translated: CASSGDRNSPLHF.